This T cell receptor (beta chain) emerged from a study of blood T cell repertoires in COVID-19. Authors' methods: For nucleated cells, counts were estimated from reference gene primer amplification. Some clones are missing from TCRdb's copy, which holds only in-frame ones; the method was immunoSEQ multiplex PCR. That table supplies the V and J calls and clone size; D and trimming were determined from the DNA. The sample includes roughly 250,000 clones, around 90% seen only once; the top ten take approximately 2%. The CDR3 contains 16 residues. Germline CDR1 and CDR2: SGDLS and YYNGEE. The trim removed 0 bases at V and 4 bases at J, leaving 8 bases unmatched.

The chain is built from TRBV9 and TRBJ2-3; 7 positions agree with TRBD2. The specimen sequenced was PBMCs or T cells enriched from blood (not recorded which). This receptor was obtained from a woman younger than 35 who had recovered from COVID-19. The CDR3 DNA reads as TGTGCCAGCAGCGTAGTTCGTGGCGGGAGCGCAGATACGCAGTATTTT. It translates to CASSVVRGGSADTQYF. Supplemented by reference TRBV9 and TRBJ2-3, the full variable domain reads DSGVTQTPKHLITATGQRVTLRCSPRSGDLSVYWYQQSLDQGLQFLIQYYNGEERAKGNILERFSAQQFPDLHSELNLSSLELGDSALYFCASSVVRGGSADTQYFGPGTRLTVL.